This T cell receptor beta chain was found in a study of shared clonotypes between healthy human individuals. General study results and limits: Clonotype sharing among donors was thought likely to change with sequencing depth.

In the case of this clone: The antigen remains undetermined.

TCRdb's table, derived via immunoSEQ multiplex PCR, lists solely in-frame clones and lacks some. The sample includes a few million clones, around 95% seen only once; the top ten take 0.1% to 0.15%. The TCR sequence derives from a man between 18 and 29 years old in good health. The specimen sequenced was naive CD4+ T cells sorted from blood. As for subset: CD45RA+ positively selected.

Here the CDR3 reads CASSLASGSYNEQFF. The DNA of the CDR3 is TGTGCCAGCAGTTTAGCTAGCGGGAGTTACAATGAGCAGTTCTTC. The chain carries TRBV27 and TRBJ2-1; 10 nucleotides line up with TRBD2. Germline V gives CDR1 MNHEY, CDR2 SMNVEV (reference sequence). This CDR3 spans 15 amino acids. The V gene end was trimmed by 2 bases and the J gene end by 4 bases; junction bases not matched to a gene: 2.